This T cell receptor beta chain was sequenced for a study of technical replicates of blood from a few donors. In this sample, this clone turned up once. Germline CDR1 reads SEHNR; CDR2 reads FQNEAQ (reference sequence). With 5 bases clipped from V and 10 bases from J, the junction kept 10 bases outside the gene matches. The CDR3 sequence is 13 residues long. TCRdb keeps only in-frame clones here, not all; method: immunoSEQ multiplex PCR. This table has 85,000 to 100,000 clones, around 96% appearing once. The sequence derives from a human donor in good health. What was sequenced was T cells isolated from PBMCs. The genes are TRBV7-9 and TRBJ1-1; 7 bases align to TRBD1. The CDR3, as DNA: TGTGCCAGCAGCGACACAGGGGCCGAGGGAGCTTTCTTT. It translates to CASSDTGAEGAFF.